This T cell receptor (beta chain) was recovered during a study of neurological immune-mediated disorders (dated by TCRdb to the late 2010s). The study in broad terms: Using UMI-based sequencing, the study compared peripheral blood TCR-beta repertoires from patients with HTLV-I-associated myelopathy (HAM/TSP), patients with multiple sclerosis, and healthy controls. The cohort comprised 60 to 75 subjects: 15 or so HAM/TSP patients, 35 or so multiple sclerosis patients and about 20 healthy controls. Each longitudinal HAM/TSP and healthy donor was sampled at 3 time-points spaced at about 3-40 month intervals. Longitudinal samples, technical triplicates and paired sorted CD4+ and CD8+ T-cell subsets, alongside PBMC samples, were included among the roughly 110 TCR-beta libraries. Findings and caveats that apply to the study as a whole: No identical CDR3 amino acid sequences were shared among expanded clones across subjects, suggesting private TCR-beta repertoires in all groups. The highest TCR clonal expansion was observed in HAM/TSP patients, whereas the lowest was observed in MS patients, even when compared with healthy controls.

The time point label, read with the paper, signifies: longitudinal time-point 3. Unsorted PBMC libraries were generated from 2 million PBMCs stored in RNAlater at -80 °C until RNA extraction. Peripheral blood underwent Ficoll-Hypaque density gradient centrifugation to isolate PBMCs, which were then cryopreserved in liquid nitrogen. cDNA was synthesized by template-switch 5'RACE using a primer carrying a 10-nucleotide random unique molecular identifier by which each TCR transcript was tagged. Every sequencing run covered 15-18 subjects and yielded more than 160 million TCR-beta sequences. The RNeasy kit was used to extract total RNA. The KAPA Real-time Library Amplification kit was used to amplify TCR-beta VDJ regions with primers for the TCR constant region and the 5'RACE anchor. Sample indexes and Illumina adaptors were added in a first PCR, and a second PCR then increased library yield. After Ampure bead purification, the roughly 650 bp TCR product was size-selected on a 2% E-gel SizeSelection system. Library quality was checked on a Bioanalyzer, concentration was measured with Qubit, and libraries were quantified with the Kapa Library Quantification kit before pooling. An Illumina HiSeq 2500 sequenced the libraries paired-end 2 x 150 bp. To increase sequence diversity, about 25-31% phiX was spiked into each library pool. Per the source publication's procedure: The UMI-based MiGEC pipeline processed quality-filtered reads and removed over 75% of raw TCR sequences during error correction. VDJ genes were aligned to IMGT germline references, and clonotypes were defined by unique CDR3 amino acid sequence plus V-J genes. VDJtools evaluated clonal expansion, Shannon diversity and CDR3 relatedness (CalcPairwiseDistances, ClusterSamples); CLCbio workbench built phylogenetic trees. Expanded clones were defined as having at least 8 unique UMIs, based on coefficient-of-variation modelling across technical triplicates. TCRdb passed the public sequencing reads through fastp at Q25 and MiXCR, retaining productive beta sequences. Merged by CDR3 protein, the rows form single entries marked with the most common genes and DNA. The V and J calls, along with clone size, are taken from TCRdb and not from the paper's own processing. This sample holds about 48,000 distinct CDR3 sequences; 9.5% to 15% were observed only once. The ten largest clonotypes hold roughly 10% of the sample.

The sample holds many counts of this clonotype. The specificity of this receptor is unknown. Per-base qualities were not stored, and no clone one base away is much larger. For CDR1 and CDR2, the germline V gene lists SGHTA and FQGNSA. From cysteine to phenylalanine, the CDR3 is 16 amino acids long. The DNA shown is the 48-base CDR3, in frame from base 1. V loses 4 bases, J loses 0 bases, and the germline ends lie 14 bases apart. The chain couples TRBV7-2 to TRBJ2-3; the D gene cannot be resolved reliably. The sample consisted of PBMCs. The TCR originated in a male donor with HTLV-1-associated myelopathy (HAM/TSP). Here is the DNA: TGTGCCAGCAGCTCCCGACCCTACGCTAGCACAGATACGCAGTATTTT. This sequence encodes CASSSRPYASTDTQYF.